This is a list of T cell receptor beta chains from one sample in a study of T cells in Graves' hyperthyroidism and ophthalmopathy. TCRdb used MiXCR to reprocess the multiplex PCR reads, holding one entry per CDR3 protein. This table holds about 760,000 distinct CDR3 sequences, approximately 40% found once. Sequenced material: blood. All receptors derive from a woman between 35 and 50 years old with Graves' hyperthyroidism. The CDR3 runs from the conserved cysteine through the conserved F or W. D genes are given only for firm matches. Not every row has a clone size; where given, it reads once, few, many or a size class.

clone_size: NA; j_call: TRBJ2-2; v_call: TRBV2; d_call: NA; cdr3_nt: TGTGCCAGCTCACCAATGACAGGCACCGGGGAGCTGTTTTTT; cdr3_aa: CASSPMTGTGELFF
clone_size: NA; j_call: TRBJ1-6; v_call: TRBV2; d_call: NA; cdr3_nt: TGTGCCAGCAGGCCAACCGGGGCGAGGGATTCACCCCTCCACTTT; cdr3_aa: CASRPTGARDSPLHF
clone_size: NA; j_call: TRBJ1-4; v_call: TRBV19; d_call: TRBD1; cdr3_nt: TGTGCCACCAATGGAGGACAGGGAATACAAAAACTGTTTTTT; cdr3_aa: CATNGGQGIQKLFF
clone_size: many; j_call: TRBJ1-6; v_call: TRBV10-3; d_call: NA; cdr3_nt: TGTGCCATCAGTGAGTACAGTGAGAATTCACCCCTCCACTTT; cdr3_aa: CAISEYSENSPLHF
clone_size: NA; j_call: TRBJ1-2; v_call: TRBV7-3; d_call: NA; cdr3_nt: TGTGCCAGCAGCTTAAACCCCGGACAAGAGGGCTACACCTTC; cdr3_aa: CASSLNPGQEGYTF
clone_size: NA; j_call: TRBJ1-3; v_call: TRBV7-9; d_call: NA; cdr3_nt: TGTGCCAGCAGCCGTGGGGGGGGATCCGGGACATCGACTGGAAACACCATATATTTT; cdr3_aa: CASSRGGGSGTSTGNTIYF
clone_size: few; j_call: TRBJ2-5; v_call: TRBV7-7; d_call: TRBD2; cdr3_nt: TGTGCCAGCACCTCGCGGGGGTGGGAGACCCAGTACTTC; cdr3_aa: CASTSRGWETQYF
clone_size: many; j_call: TRBJ1-2; v_call: TRBV12-3/TRBV12-4; d_call: NA; cdr3_nt: TGTGCCAGCGGTAACTATGGCTACACCTTC; cdr3_aa: CASGNYGYTF
clone_size: NA; j_call: TRBJ2-7; v_call: TRBV15; d_call: NA; cdr3_nt: TGTGCCACCAGCAGCGCGCGTTGGGGGGAAGGCTACGAGCAGTACTTC; cdr3_aa: CATSSARWGEGYEQYF
clone_size: NA; j_call: TRBJ1-3; v_call: TRBV7-2; d_call: TRBD1; cdr3_nt: TGTGCCAGCAGCTCTTTTCCCGGGACAGGGGGCCGGCATGGAAACACCATATATTTT; cdr3_aa: CASSSFPGTGGRHGNTIYF
clone_size: NA; j_call: TRBJ2-6; v_call: TRBV5-1; d_call: NA; cdr3_nt: TGTGCCAGCAGCTTCCAAACTACCTCTGGGGCCAACGTCCTGACTTTC; cdr3_aa: CASSFQTTSGANVLTF
clone_size: NA; j_call: TRBJ1-3; v_call: TRBV6-5; d_call: NA; cdr3_nt: TGTGCCAGCAGTTACTCGTATAGGGTACGGCCCGGAAACACCATATATTTT; cdr3_aa: CASSYSYRVRPGNTIYF
clone_size: many; j_call: TRBJ1-1; v_call: TRBV7-2; d_call: NA; cdr3_nt: TGTGCCAGCAGCTCAACAGGGATAGGAGCTGAAGCTTTCTTT; cdr3_aa: CASSSTGIGAEAFF
clone_size: few; j_call: TRBJ1-1; v_call: TRBV28; d_call: TRBD1; cdr3_nt: TGTGCCAGCAGTCTCCTCCCGGGACAGGGGGACACTGAAGCTTTCTTT; cdr3_aa: CASSLLPGQGDTEAFF
clone_size: many; j_call: TRBJ1-2; v_call: TRBV10-3; d_call: NA; cdr3_nt: TGTGCCATCAGCGTCGGCTCAGGGCGCTCCCCTAACTATGGCTACACCTTC; cdr3_aa: CAISVGSGRSPNYGYTF
clone_size: NA; j_call: TRBJ1-1; v_call: TRBV6-5; d_call: TRBD1; cdr3_nt: TGTGCCAGCAGTTTCGAGACAGGGTCCAACACTGAAGCTTTCTTT; cdr3_aa: CASSFETGSNTEAFF
clone_size: few; j_call: TRBJ1-5; v_call: TRBV12-5; d_call: TRBD1; cdr3_nt: TGTGCTAGTGGTCCCATATCTCAGGGGGGAGAAAATCAGCCCCAGCATTTT; cdr3_aa: CASGPISQGGENQPQHF
clone_size: NA; j_call: TRBJ2-3; v_call: TRBV9; d_call: NA; cdr3_nt: TGTGCCAGCAGCGCTGCCTTCACAGATACGCAGTATTTT; cdr3_aa: CASSAAFTDTQYF
clone_size: NA; j_call: TRBJ2-5; v_call: TRBV10-3; d_call: NA; cdr3_nt: TGTGCCATCAGTGGTGCCGGCGGGCAAGAGACCCAGTACTTC; cdr3_aa: CAISGAGGQETQYF
clone_size: many; j_call: TRBJ2-7; v_call: TRBV14; d_call: TRBD1; cdr3_nt: TGTGCCAGCAGAAAGACAGGGGGATATTACGAGCAGTACTTC; cdr3_aa: CASRKTGGYYEQYF
clone_size: NA; j_call: TRBJ2-7; v_call: TRBV7-6; d_call: NA; cdr3_nt: TGTGCCAGCAGCCTTAGCCAGGGAGCCGACTACGAGCAGTACTTC; cdr3_aa: CASSLSQGADYEQYF
clone_size: few; j_call: TRBJ1-3; v_call: TRBV6-6; d_call: TRBD1; cdr3_nt: TGTGCCAGCCGGACAGGTATCTCTGGAAACACCATATATTTT; cdr3_aa: CASRTGISGNTIYF
clone_size: NA; j_call: TRBJ1-1; v_call: TRBV20-1; d_call: NA; cdr3_nt: TGCAGTGCTAGCAGGGGACTCGACCCCACTGAAGCTTTCTTT; cdr3_aa: CSASRGLDPTEAFF
clone_size: NA; j_call: TRBJ1-2; v_call: TRBV12-3/TRBV12-4; d_call: NA; cdr3_nt: TGTGCCAGCAGTACGAGGGTGCATGGCTACACCTTC; cdr3_aa: CASSTRVHGYTF